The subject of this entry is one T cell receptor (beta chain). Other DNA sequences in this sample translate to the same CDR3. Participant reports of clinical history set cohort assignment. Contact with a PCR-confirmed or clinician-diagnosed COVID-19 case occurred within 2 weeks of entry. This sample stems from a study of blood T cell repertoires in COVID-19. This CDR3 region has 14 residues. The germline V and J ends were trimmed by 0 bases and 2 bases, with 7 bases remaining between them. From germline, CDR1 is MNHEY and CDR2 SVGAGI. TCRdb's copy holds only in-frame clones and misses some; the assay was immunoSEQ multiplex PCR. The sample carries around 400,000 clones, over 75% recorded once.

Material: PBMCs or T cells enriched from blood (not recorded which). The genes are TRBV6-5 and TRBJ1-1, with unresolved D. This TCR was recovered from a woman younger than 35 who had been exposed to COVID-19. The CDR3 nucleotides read TGTGCCAGCAGTTACTCGGCAGGAAACACTGAAGCTTTCTTT. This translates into CASSYSAGNTEAFF.